The sample holds one count of the clone carrying this TCR beta chain. Its antigen is undetermined. The V gene end was trimmed by 5 bases and the J gene end by 8 bases; junction bases not matched to a gene: 18. Germline CDR1 is SGHVS and CDR2 is FNYEAQ. This CDR3 comprises 17 residues. This sample is part of a study of cytotoxic CD8 clonotypes in ibrutinib-treated CLL. Overall study context: Productive templates averaged approximately 260,000 per sample, and productive rearrangements around 97,000.

General observations from the study: On treatment, the uncommon public clonotypes contracted or remained stable.

Target depth was 1 in 200,000 to 1 in 1 million T cells, about 10x per clonotype. Data came from immunoSEQ multiplex PCR; TCRdb stores just in-frame clones and leaves some out. The data hold about 160,000 clones, with around nine tenths observed a single time. Sequenced here: PBMCs, sampled at disease progression, from a patient treated with ibrutinib. The rearrangement joins TRBV7-6 to TRBJ2-3; 8 bases align to TRBD2. This TCR was recovered from a human donor with chronic lymphocytic leukemia. In DNA form, the CDR3 reads TGTGCCAGCAGCCCAGACCCGGGACTAGGGCCGGGGGGTACGCAGTATTTT. Its translation: CASSPDPGLGPGGTQYF.